The clone carrying this TCR beta chain was detected a few times. Its antigen is still unknown. The data belong to a study of blood T cells in healthy people across ages. The authors ran a second PCR of roughly 6 to 12 cycles using a sample-barcoded 5' primer and a J-beta primer mix. Each cDNA molecule was tagged by a template-switch adaptor with 12 random nucleotides. TCRdb re-derived calls from the 5' RACE reads in MiXCR, one entry per CDR3 protein. The top ten clones hold over 20% of a sample with about 800,000 distinct CDR3 sequences, 55% to 70% of them seen once. The V end lost 4 bases, the J end lost 2 bases, and 6 bases lay between the germline ends. There are 11 residues in the CDR3. CDR1 DFQATT and CDR2 SNEGSKA come from the germline V gene (reference sequence). Study-wide results and caveats: Per-million-T-cell TCR beta diversity fell roughly linearly with age. Long-lived donors had more naive CD4+ cells and higher diversity than aged donors.

The genes are TRBV20-1 and TRBJ2-7; D unclear. Sequencing was carried out using blood. The sequence was obtained from a man under 40 in good health. CDR3: CSAIFTYEQYF. CDR3 bases: TGCAGTGCTATATTCACCTACGAGCAGTACTTC.